This TCR beta chain was documented in a study of CD8 T cells in ankylosing spondylitis. Whole-study results and caveats: For ankylosing spondylitis blood, a TCR beta motif of 8 or 9 highly homologous variants appeared characteristic.

Germline V gene data show CDR1 as SGHDN and CDR2 as FVKESK. This CDR3 region has 17 residues. The V gene end was trimmed by 6 bases and the J gene end by 0 bases; junction bases not matched to a gene: 9. The table lists this clonotype with a few counts. What it binds is not known. TCRdb processed the 5' RACE reads anew with MiXCR; each CDR3 protein has one entry. The sample lists about 540,000 distinct CDR3 sequences, 10% to 15% occurring once. This receptor was obtained from a male donor with ankylosing spondylitis. This chain links TRBV14 with TRBJ2-1, with 9 nucleotides matching TRBD2. Sequenced input: blood, either unsorted or a sorted T cell fraction (not recorded which). DNA of the CDR3: TGTGCCAGCAGTCTAGCCGGGACTAGCAGCTCCTACAATGAGCAGTTCTTC. Translation gives CASSLAGTSSSYNEQFF.